A single sample gave rise to the 26 T cell receptor beta chains below, sequenced in a study of T cells in Graves' hyperthyroidism and ophthalmopathy. RNA transcripts gave rise to amplified TCR beta CDR3 regions. HTBI primers were the set used in a first-round RT-PCR of the TCR CDR3. TCRdb used MiXCR to reprocess the multiplex PCR reads, holding one entry per CDR3 protein. The sample holds about 570,000 distinct CDR3 sequences, around 46% seen once. Input material: peripheral blood or thyroid tissue (not recorded which). These receptors came from an adult woman with Graves' disease, either hyperthyroidism or ophthalmopathy (not recorded which).

V is TRBV2 and J is TRBJ2-7; 8 bases are shared with TRBD1. V was clipped by 6 bases and J by 2 bases; unmatched bases: 12. This CDR3 is 16 amino acids long. CDR1 is SNHLY, CDR2 FYNNEI, per germline. The DNA of the CDR3 is TGTGCCAGCAGGCAACTGACAGGGGTCTTCCCCTACGAGCAGTACTTC. Its protein is CASRQLTGVFPYEQYF.

The rearrangement joins TRBV2 to TRBJ1-5; 9 nucleotides align to TRBD1. Trimming removed 3 bases from V and 6 bases from J; junction bases left unmatched: 3. This CDR3 comprises 14 residues. Germline V lookup: CDR1 SNHLY, CDR2 FYNNEI. In DNA form, the CDR3 reads TGTGCCAGCAGTGACGAACAGGGGGCTCAGCCCCAGCATTTT. It specifies CASSDEQGAQPQHF. Variable domain in full (rest from reference TRBV2 and TRBJ1-5): EPEVTQTPSHQVTQMGQEVILRCVPISNHLYFYWYRQILGQKVEFLVSFYNNEISEKSEIFDDQFSVERPDGSNFTLKIRSTKLEDSAMYFCASSDEQGAQPQHFGDGTRLSIL.

This clonotype has ten or more counts. The chain is built from TRBV6-1 and TRBJ1-2, with D unclear. CDR3 length: 12 amino acids. Deletions cut 0 bases from V and 6 bases from J, with 5 bases between. Germline values: CDR1 MNHNS, CDR2 SASEGT. The CDR3 DNA sequence: TGTGCCAGCAGTGAAGCGCTTGATGGCTACACCTTC. The encoded protein is CASSEALDGYTF.

This chain connects TRBV10-3 to TRBJ1-5; D gene unclear. Germline lookup yields CDR1 ENHRY and CDR2 SYGVKD. Trimming cost V 4 bases and J 11 bases, with 18 bases left between them. This CDR3 is 14 amino acids long. Here the CDR3 reads CAISVSSRGETQHF. CDR3 DNA sequence: TGTGCCATCAGTGTTTCCTCCCGGGGAGAGACCCAGCATTTT.

This clonotype was detected many times. The rearrangement uses TRBV29-1 and TRBJ1-1; maybe TRBD1 (6 bases). The V gene lost 6 bases and the J gene lost 0 bases, with 20 bases spanning the gap. The V gene's germline CDR1 is SQVTM and CDR2 ANQGSEA. The CDR3 has 16 amino acids. Written as DNA, the CDR3 is TGCAGCGTCATACCAACCCCGACAGGAATGAACACTGAAGCTTTCTTT. Amino acids: CSVIPTPTGMNTEAFF.

This clonotype has just a few counts. The chain has TRBV15 and TRBJ1-2, with a tentative D call TRBD1 (6 bases). V lost 0 bases and J 5 bases, leaving 13 bases between the germline ends. CDR1 and CDR2 (germline): LNHNV, YYDKDF (reference sequence). The CDR3 runs 15 residues. CDR3 nucleotide sequence: TGTGCCACCAGCAGAGATGCGCAGGGGCGTTATGGCTACACCTTC. As protein: CATSRDAQGRYGYTF.

The rearrangement uses TRBV7-2 and TRBJ1-2; 7 bases align to TRBD1. Per the germline V gene, CDR1 is SGHTA and CDR2 is FQGNSA. The CDR3 totals 13 residues. After removal of 8 bases from V and 8 bases from J, the junction contained 11 bases not matched to a gene. This CDR3 reads CASGETGSLGYTF. In DNA, the CDR3 is TGTGCCAGCGGCGAGACAGGGTCCCTAGGCTACACCTTC.

Regarding this clonotype: At one end the junction does not follow the germline gene, possibly because of a read error. The chain recombines TRBV10-3 with TRBJ2-2, with D perhaps matching TRBD1 or TRBD2 (5 bases each). Germline V gene data show CDR1 as ENHRY and CDR2 as SYGVKD. The CDR3 is made up of 15 amino acids. The CDR3 nucleotides read TGTGCGATCAAGGGGTCGAATGGAGGAACCGGGGAGCTGTTTTTT. It yields the protein CAIKGSNGGTGELFF.

Many counts were recorded for this clonotype. The genes are TRBV5-1 and TRBJ2-7; 10 bases match TRBD2. V was clipped by 4 bases and J by 7 bases; unmatched bases: 11. Per the germline V gene, CDR1 is SGHRS and CDR2 is YFSETQ. CDR3 size: 15 residues. The CDR3: CASSPGAGGPDEQYF. CDR3 nucleotides: TGCGCCAGCAGCCCAGGAGCGGGAGGGCCAGATGAGCAGTACTTC.

This clonotype showed up many times. This chain uses TRBV5-1 with TRBJ2-6; D is perhaps TRBD1 (6 bases). Germline V gene sequence: CDR1 SGHRS, CDR2 YFSETQ. V was cut by 2 bases and J by 0 bases, with 12 bases left in between. The CDR3 has 17 residues. CDR3 sequence: CASSLRQVSSGANVLTF. The CDR3 DNA sequence: TGCGCCAGCAGCTTAAGACAGGTATCCTCTGGGGCCAACGTCCTGACTTTC.

In its sample, this clonotype was seen many times. The V gene is TRBV4-1, the J gene TRBJ2-7; 9 nucleotides align to TRBD2. The germline V gene encodes CDR1 MGHRA and CDR2 YSYEKL. The CDR3 has 14 residues. Germline trimming cut 4 bases from V and 4 bases from J; bases unmatched to any gene: 5. CDR3 in DNA: TGCGCCAGCAGCCCGCACCTAGCGGGGTACGAGCAGTACTTC. Amino acids: CASSPHLAGYEQYF.

Turning to this clonotype: A much more abundant neighbour one base away suggests this may be a read error. This chain connects TRBV28 to TRBJ1-5; possibly TRBD1 for D (5 bases). Trimming pared 6 bases from V and 5 bases from J, leaving 11 bases between. The CDR3 is 13 residues long. Germline V gene data show CDR1 as MDHEN and CDR2 as SYDVKM. This CDR3 reads CASRYGRDQPQHF. CDR3 DNA: TGTGCCAGCAGATACGGCAGGGATCAGCCCCAGCATTTT.

There are many counts of this clonotype. Here the CDR3 DNA reads TGTGCCAGCAGCTTGAACGTCCAGAACACCATATATTTT. As protein: CASSLNVQNTIYF. V gene TRBV5-8 combines with J gene TRBJ1-3, with D unclear. The V gene lost 1 base and the J gene lost 7 bases, with 9 bases spanning the gap. Germline V lookup: CDR1 SGHTS, CDR2 YDEGEE. The CDR3 is 13 amino acids.

This clonotype was seen many times. This chain uses TRBV28 with TRBJ2-5; TRBD2 matches 9 bases. Germline trimming cut 10 bases from V and 9 bases from J; bases unmatched to any gene: 6. CDR1 MDHEN and CDR2 SYDVKM come from the germline V gene. The CDR3 totals 11 residues. The DNA of the CDR3 is TGTGCCAACAAGCGGGAGGTGTCCCAGTACTTC. Its translation: CANKREVSQYF.

The sample holds one count of this clonotype. The chain is built from TRBV20-1 and TRBJ1-5; tentatively, D is TRBD1 (6 bases). Trimming took off 6 bases at V and 11 bases at J, with 29 bases between the two ends. The CDR3 length is 16 residues. Germline CDR1 DFQATT, CDR2 SNEGSKA (reference sequence). The CDR3 DNA reads TGCAGTGCAGGGGGGGGGACGGAAACGATCGGGGAGACCCAGCATTTT. Translation gives CSAGGGTETIGETQHF.

The J gene is TRBJ2-2, the V gene TRBV12-3 or TRBV12-4, with TRBD1 matching 7 bases. V shed 6 bases, J shed 2 bases, and the junction held 9 bases outside the gene matches. The CDR3 is 16 residues long. This CDR3 is CASSRTGTANTGELFF. The CDR3 bases are TGTGCCAGCAGCCGTACGGGGACAGCCAACACCGGGGAGCTGTTTTTT.

This clonotype was counted at least ten times. J is TRBJ2-2 and V is TRBV12-3 or TRBV12-4, with 11 positions matching TRBD2. The V and J ends lost 6 bases and 4 bases, in that order; junction bases with no gene match: 10. The CDR3 contains 17 residues. The CDR3 region is CASRGSPGTSGTGELFF. Here the CDR3 DNA reads TGTGCCAGCAGAGGGTCTCCGGGGACTAGCGGCACCGGGGAGCTGTTTTTT.

V and J are TRBV7-9 and TRBJ2-5; possibly TRBD1 for D (5 bases). Germline V gene lookup returns CDR1 SEHNR and CDR2 FQNEAQ (reference sequence). This CDR3 spans 14 amino acids. Trimming took 5 bases from V and 5 from J, leaving 15 bases between them. CDR3 bases: TGTGCCAGCAGCCAAGATACAGGTACGGAGACCCAGTACTTC. Its translation is CASSQDTGTETQYF.

The chain combines TRBV9 with TRBJ1-1; 7 nucleotides match TRBD1. V dropped 6 bases and J dropped 3; count of bases not matched to a gene: 5. This CDR3 region has 13 residues. Germline-derived CDR1 and CDR2 are SGDLS and YYNGEE. CDR3 coding DNA: TGTGCCAGCACCAGGGGGGGGGACACTGAAGCTTTCTTT. It encodes CASTRGGDTEAFF.

V is TRBV5-1 and J is TRBJ1-4; 9 nucleotides align to TRBD1. Unmatched junction bases numbered 7, after V lost 4 bases and J lost 6 bases. The CDR3 consists of 15 residues. The germline CDR1 and CDR2 sequences are SGHRS and YFSETQ. The CDR3 reads CASSHGTGRYEKLFF. CDR3 DNA sequence: TGCGCCAGCAGCCACGGGACAGGGAGATATGAAAAACTGTTTTTT.

This clonotype was counted at least ten times. This chain uses TRBV11-2 with TRBJ2-5, with TRBD2 matching 7 bases. CDR3 size: 15 residues. Germline trimming cut 6 bases from V and 5 bases from J; bases unmatched to any gene: 12. Germline CDR1 is SGHAT and CDR2 is FQNNGV. This CDR3 is CASSPTGGRLETQYF. The CDR3 DNA reads as TGTGCCAGCAGTCCTACTGGCGGGAGACTGGAGACCCAGTACTTC.

This clonotype was counted many times. The genes are TRBV6-1 and TRBJ1-5, with no clear D. The V gene lost 3 bases and the J gene lost 7 bases, with 7 bases spanning the gap. This CDR3 has 12 amino acids. Per the germline V gene, CDR1 is MNHNS and CDR2 is SASEGT. In DNA form, the CDR3 reads TGTGCCAGCAGTGACTGGGTCCAGCCCCAGCATTTT. This encodes CASSDWVQPQHF.

The CDR3 here is CASSGLAGAGETQYF. The DNA of the CDR3 is TGTGCCAGCAGTGGACTAGCGGGGGCTGGGGAGACCCAGTACTTC. This chain uses TRBV28 with TRBJ2-5; 13 nucleotides line up with TRBD2. The J segment lost 5 bases and the V segment lost 5 bases, leaving 5 bases of the junction unmatched. There are 15 residues in the CDR3. In germline, CDR1 is MDHEN, CDR2 SYDVKM.

This clonotype was counted many times. The genes are TRBV14 and TRBJ2-7; D may correspond to TRBD1 or TRBD2 (5 bases each). CDR3 length equals 17 residues. The germline V and J ends were trimmed by 2 bases and 2 bases, with 19 bases remaining between them. The germline CDR1 and CDR2 sequences are SGHDN and FVKESK. This CDR3 is CASSQTLRGLNPYEQYF. CDR3 nucleotide sequence: TGTGCCAGCAGCCAAACCCTTCGGGGCCTCAATCCCTACGAGCAGTACTTC. Full variable domain (missing parts from reference TRBV14 and TRBJ2-7): EAGVTQFPSHSVIEKGQTVTLRCDPISGHDNLYWYRRVMGKEIKFLLHFVKESKQDESGMPNNRFLAERTGGTYSTLKVQPAELEDSGVYFCASSQTLRGLNPYEQYFGPGTRLTVT.

This clonotype was counted at least ten times. V usage is TRBV7-9 and J usage is TRBJ1-1, with D maybe TRBD1 (5 bases). CDR1 is SEHNR, CDR2 FQNEAQ, per germline (reference sequence). Trimming cost V 4 bases and J 3 bases, with 21 bases left between them. The length of the CDR3 is 17 residues. CDR3 region: CASSSGTLAVRYTEAFF. CDR3 nucleotide sequence: TGTGCCAGCAGCTCCGGGACGTTGGCCGTTCGGTACACTGAAGCTTTCTTT. The full variable domain, completed using reference TRBV7-9 and TRBJ1-1, is DTGVSQNPRHKITKRGQNVTFRCDPISEHNRLYWYRQTLGQGPEFLTYFQNEAQLEKSRLLSDRFSAERPKGSFSTLEIQRTEQGDSAMYLCASSSGTLAVRYTEAFFGQGTRLTVV.

This clonotype occurred many times. V gene TRBV25-1 combines with J gene TRBJ1-2; D gene unclear. The V gene lost 2 bases and the J gene lost 6 bases, with 13 bases spanning the gap. This CDR3 region has 14 residues. Germline CDR1 MGHDK, CDR2 SYGVNS. This chain's CDR3 is CASSEPGDIDGYTF. CDR3 in DNA: TGTGCCAGCAGTGAACCCGGGGATATCGATGGCTACACCTTC.